What follows are 4 T cell receptor beta chains derived from one specimen sequenced in a study of T-cell memory formation after mild COVID-19. Via MiXCR, TCRdb re-called the 5' RACE reads, giving one row per CDR3 protein. The sample records about 400,000 distinct CDR3 sequences, around 22% being singletons. Sequencing used PBMCs or a T cell subset sorted from them (not recorded which). These receptors originate from an adult woman who had mild COVID-19 (a few samples of this study predate the infection). Cell type and time point are not known.

The DNA for the CDR3 is TGTGCCAGCAGCTCCTGGGACACGGTTCCAGATACGCAGTATTTT. It yields the protein CASSSWDTVPDTQYF. The chain uses TRBV6-6 and TRBJ2-3; D is possibly TRBD1 (6 bases). CDR1 MNHNY and CDR2 SVGAGI come from the germline V gene (reference sequence). Trimming shortened V by 6 bases and J by 4 bases, and 17 bases separated the two germline ends. The CDR3 runs to 15 residues.

The chain is built from TRBV7-9 and TRBJ1-2; 7 nucleotides align to TRBD1. Germline loops: CDR1 SEHNR, CDR2 FQNEAQ (reference sequence). The CDR3 totals 14 residues. V was clipped by 5 bases and J by 5 bases; unmatched bases: 8. As DNA, the CDR3 is TGTGCCAGCAGCCGAACAGGGGCGGTTTATGGCTACACCTTC. As protein: CASSRTGAVYGYTF.

This clonotype was observed many times. V and J are TRBV5-5 and TRBJ1-2; no clear D. The V end lost 0 bases, the J end lost 2 bases, and 5 bases lay between the germline ends. Per germline, CDR1 SGHKS and CDR2 YYEKEE (reference sequence). This CDR3 contains 13 residues. The CDR3 is CASSLVTNYGYTF. The DNA for the CDR3 is TGTGCCAGCAGCTTGGTCACGAACTATGGCTACACCTTC. The full variable domain, completed using reference TRBV5-5 and TRBJ1-2, is DAGVTQSPTHLIKTRGQQVTLRCSPISGHKSVSWYQQVLGQGPQFIFQYYEKEERGRGNFPDRFSARQFPNYSSELNVNALLLGDSALYLCASSLVTNYGYTFGSGTRLTVV.

The V call is TRBV20-1, the J call TRBJ2-1; 8 nucleotides match TRBD2. The CDR3 length is 15 residues. Germline V lookup: CDR1 DFQATT, CDR2 SNEGSKA (reference sequence). Trimming removed 2 bases from V and 2 bases from J; junction bases left unmatched: 5. The CDR3, as DNA: TGCAGTGCTAGACGAGCGGGAGCCCCCTACAATGAGCAGTTCTTC. Residues: CSARRAGAPYNEQFF.